This TCR beta chain was retrieved from a study of blood T cell repertoires in COVID-19. Study-level background: From T cells, B-cell-depleted T cells, or PBMCs came the material, which was cDNA or gDNA.

Libraries were prepared by immunoSEQ multiplex PCR; TCRdb keeps only in-frame clonotypes and omits some of them. This sample has about 500,000 clones, with roughly 90% found just once. The CDR3 covers 17 residues. V was pared by 4 bases and J by 4 bases, with 23 bases between. Germline V gene data show CDR1 as SGHKS and CDR2 as YYEKEE (reference sequence). Clinical history reported by participants formed the basis on which cohorts were assigned. This chain links TRBV5-5 with TRBJ1-2; perhaps TRBD1 as D (6 bases). This clonotype was sampled from a woman under 30 who had recovered from COVID-19. The source material was PBMCs or T cells enriched from blood (not recorded which). CDR3 protein: CASSPGGVRGQSYGYTF. CDR3 sequence (DNA): TGTGCCAGCAGCCCGGGTGGCGTCAGGGGCCAATCCTATGGCTACACCTTC. Full variable domain (missing parts from reference TRBV5-5 and TRBJ1-2): DAGVTQSPTHLIKTRGQQVTLRCSPISGHKSVSWYQQVLGQGPQFIFQYYEKEERGRGNFPDRFSARQFPNYSSELNVNALLLGDSALYLCASSPGGVRGQSYGYTFGSGTRLTVV.